This entry is about one T cell receptor (beta chain). This sample also contains other DNA sequences that code for the same CDR3. This entry comes from a study of blood T cell repertoires in COVID-19. Using immunoSEQ multiplex PCR, the repertoire was profiled, and TCRdb retains in-frame clones only, with some absent. This sample yields 270,000 or so clones, of which approximately 90% are seen a single time; approximately 4% belongs to the top ten. CDR1 and CDR2 (germline): GTSNPN, SVGIG (reference sequence). V was clipped by 0 bases and J by 2 bases; unmatched bases: 2. CDR3 length: 14 amino acids. The sequence was collected from a woman under 40 with acute COVID-19. Sequenced material: PBMCs or T cells enriched from blood (not recorded which). The chain carries TRBV30 and TRBJ1-1; 8 bases map to TRBD1. The CDR3 coding sequence is TGTGCCTGGAGTGTAGGACAGGGAAACACTGAAGCTTTCTTT. It specifies CAWSVGQGNTEAFF. The whole variable domain, filled in from reference TRBV30 and TRBJ1-1, reads SQTIHQWPATLVQPVGSPLSLECTVEGTSNPNLYWYRQAAGRGLQLLFYSVGIGQISSEVPQNLSASRPQDRQFILSSKKLLLSDSGFYLCAWSVGQGNTEAFFGQGTRLTVV.